A selection of T cell receptor beta chains follows, all from one sample in a study of cytomegalovirus exposure and HLA in healthy donors. Assay: immunoSEQ multiplex PCR; the TCRdb copy retains only in-frame clones and omits some. The repertoire includes 80,000 to 100,000 clones, less than 90% of them detected once, and 6.3% sits in the top ten. Source material: PBMCs. Source of these receptors: a man aged 18 to 30 in good health and CMV-seropositive. Both conserved end residues are part of each CDR3. D genes are given only for firm matches. Only part of the rows carry a size: once, few, many, or a class if the clone is expanded.

v_call	j_call	d_call	clone_size	cdr3_nt	cdr3_aa
TRBV4-3	TRBJ2-1	TRBD2	-	TGCGCCAGCAGCCAAGTTATCCCTAGCGGAACCTACAATGAGCAGTTCTTC	CASSQVIPSGTYNEQFF
TRBV7-2	TRBJ2-7	-	-	TGTGCCAGCAGCTTAGAGGGGCTAGCGCCGTCCTACGAGCAGTACTTC	CASSLEGLAPSYEQYF
TRBV7-3	TRBJ2-2	-	-	TGTGCCAGCAGCTTAACTGTCAGGGCCGGGGAGCTGTTTTTT	CASSLTVRAGELFF
TRBV6-5	TRBJ1-6	TRBD1	-	TGTGCCAGCAGTTACTCAGGACAGGGAGATAATTCACCCCTCCACTTT	CASSYSGQGDNSPLHF
TRBV2	TRBJ2-3	-	-	TGTGCCAGCAGGTACACAGATACGCAGTATTTT	CASRYTDTQYF
TRBV7-2	TRBJ2-7	-	-	TGTGCCAGCAGCCTGCAAACTTACGAGCAGTACTTC	CASSLQTYEQYF
TRBV4-1	TRBJ1-2	TRBD1	-	TGCGCCAGCAGCCAAGGACAGGGGGCCATTGGCTACACCTTC	CASSQGQGAIGYTF
TRBV28	TRBJ2-7	TRBD2	-	TGTGCCAGCAAAGTAGCGGGAGGGTTCTCCTACGAGCAGTACTTC	CASKVAGGFSYEQYF
TRBV5-1	TRBJ2-5	-	-	TGCGCCAGCAGCTTGAGGCAGGAAGAGACCCAGTACTTC	CASSLRQEETQYF
TRBV7-2	TRBJ2-5	TRBD2	-	TGTGCCAGCAGCTTATGGCTAGCGGGAGCCGGTGAGACCCAGTACTTC	CASSLWLAGAGETQYF
TRBV10-1	TRBJ2-5	TRBD2	few	TGCGCCAGCAGTGCGGGACTAGCGGGACAAGAGACCCAGTACTTC	CASSAGLAGQETQYF
TRBV28	TRBJ2-2	-	-	TGTGCCAGCATAGCAGACACCGGGGAGCTGTTTTTT	CASIADTGELFF
TRBV15	TRBJ2-5	-	once	TGTGCCACCAGTCGAGGGAATCAAGAGACCCAGTACTTC	CATSRGNQETQYF
TRBV5-4	TRBJ2-2	TRBD1	-	TGTGCCAGCAGTCCGGGACAGGGGACCGGGGAGCTGTTTTTT	CASSPGQGTGELFF
TRBV27	TRBJ2-1	-	-	TGTGCCAGCACACAAACCCGGGACTCGGCCCCTGAGCAGTTCTTC	CASTQTRDSAPEQFF
TRBV4-1	TRBJ2-1	TRBD2	-	TGCGCCAGCAGCCACTCCGGGACTAGCGCTTGGAATGAGCAGTTCTTC	CASSHSGTSAWNEQFF
TRBV7-2	TRBJ2-2	TRBD2	-	TGTGCCAGCAGCTTAGAGCTAGCGGGAGGGTCCGGGGAGCTGTTTTTT	CASSLELAGGSGELFF
TRBV12-5	TRBJ1-3	-	-	TGTGCTAGTGACTTACGGGGAGGAAACACCATATATTTT	CASDLRGGNTIYF
TRBV10-3	TRBJ2-7	-	-	TGTGCCATCAGCCTAAACAGGGACTCCTACGAGCAGTACTTC	CAISLNRDSYEQYF
TRBV11-2	TRBJ2-1	TRBD2	-	TGTGCCAGCAGCTCAGTAGCGGGAGGACACAATGAGCAGTTCTTC	CASSSVAGGHNEQFF
TRBV7-9	TRBJ1-1	TRBD1	once	TGTGCCAGCAGCCCACGGACAGGGAATACTGAAGCTTTCTTT	CASSPRTGNTEAFF
TRBV9	TRBJ2-3	TRBD1	-	TGTGCCAGCAGCCTCGGACAGGCCCTCCCTACGCAGTATTTT	CASSLGQALPTQYF
TRBV19	TRBJ2-1	-	-	TGTGCCAGTAGCATCAACCTCCAGGGGGGGCAGTTCTTC	CASSINLQGGQFF
TRBV4-1	TRBJ1-5	-	-	TGCGCCAGCAGCCAAGCATTTCAGGGTAGCAATCAGCCCCAGCATTTT	CASSQAFQGSNQPQHF
TRBV19	TRBJ1-5	-	-	TGTGCCAGTAGTACAACAACAGGACAGCCCCAGCATTTT	CASSTTTGQPQHF
TRBV7-2	TRBJ2-7	TRBD2	-	TGTGCCAGCAGCCGGGGCCTGGGGCGGGGGGGTTACGAGCAGTACTTC	CASSRGLGRGGYEQYF
TRBV6-1	TRBJ1-3	TRBD1	-	TGTGCCAGCAGTGTTGGGCAGGGGGAAAACACCATATATTTT	CASSVGQGENTIYF